The 8 T cell receptor beta chains presented below share a single source sample, sequenced in a study. From the RT-PCR reads, TCRdb called clonotypes with MiXCR, one entry per CDR3 protein. The sample shows about 680,000 distinct CDR3 sequences, approximately 14% of them seen only once. The sequencing sample was made of memory CD4+ T cells from blood. These receptors were taken from a female donor in good health, serving as a healthy control.

This sequence joins TRBV20-1 and TRBJ1-2; 12 nucleotides agree with TRBD1. Germline V lookup: CDR1 DFQATT, CDR2 SNEGSKA (reference sequence). Germline trimming cut 2 bases from V and 7 bases from J; bases unmatched to any gene: 5. This CDR3 spans 14 amino acids. The chain's CDR3 is CSARFGTGGFGYTF. CDR3 DNA sequence: TGCAGTGCTAGATTCGGGACAGGGGGCTTTGGCTACACCTTC.

The genes are TRBV28 and TRBJ2-7; D is unresolved. CDR3 length equals 12 residues. V lost 6 bases to trimming and J lost 3 bases, with 9 bases between them. From germline, CDR1 is MDHEN and CDR2 SYDVKM. CDR3 bases: TGTGCCAGCAGCCGCATGGGCTACGAGCAGTACTTC. Protein product: CASSRMGYEQYF.

CDR3 sequence reads: CASSDIMDSPLHF. The CDR3, as DNA: TGCGCCAGCAGCGACATCATGGATTCACCCCTCCACTTT. This chain joins TRBV5-1 and TRBJ1-6; no clear D. The CDR3 is 13 amino acids. Between the trimmed V and J ends, which lost 4 bases and 8 bases, there was a span of 10 bases. CDR1 and CDR2 from the germline V gene are SGHRS and YFSETQ.

This chain uses TRBV27 with TRBJ2-7; 9 positions match TRBD1. Germline lookup yields CDR1 MNHEY and CDR2 SMNVEV (reference sequence). The V segment lost 6 bases and the J segment 2 bases; nucleotides outside the gene matches: 8. CDR3 size: 15 residues. CDR3 nucleotides: TGTGCCAGCAGCTCGAGGACAGGGGCCACCTACGAGCAGTACTTC. Its translation is CASSSRTGATYEQYF.

This clonotype was picked up a small number of times. The chain links TRBV19 to TRBJ2-1; D is unclear. V gave up 7 bases and J gave up 0 bases, with 13 bases separating them. The CDR3 is made up of 15 amino acids. CDR1 is LNHDA and CDR2 is SQIVND in the germline V gene (reference sequence). DNA of the CDR3: TGTGCCAGTAAATCGTCCCTTAGCTCCTACAATGAGCAGTTCTTC. As protein: CASKSSLSSYNEQFF.

The chain has TRBV14 and TRBJ2-3, with D perhaps matching TRBD2 (6 bases). Germline V gives CDR1 SGHDN, CDR2 FVKESK. The CDR3 runs to 16 residues. The V gene lost 0 bases and the J gene lost 3 bases, with 13 bases spanning the gap. CDR3 DNA sequence: TGTGCCAGCAGCCAAGACCGGCCAGGAGGGACAGATACGCAGTATTTT. Its translation: CASSQDRPGGTDTQYF.

The DNA for the CDR3 is TGTGCCAGCAGTTACTTTTTCCCCACGGGACAGGGTGCCAAAAACATTCAGTACTTC. This sequence encodes CASSYFFPTGQGAKNIQYF. This chain uses TRBV6-6 with TRBJ2-4, with 9 bases identical to TRBD1. V lost 1 base and J lost 1; bases outside the gene matches: 11. The CDR3 length is 19 residues. Germline V gives CDR1 MNHNY, CDR2 SVGAGI (reference sequence).

The V gene is TRBV3-1, the J gene TRBJ2-3, with D hard to call. This CDR3 spans 13 amino acids. Germline CDR1 reads LGHDT; CDR2 reads YNNKEL (reference sequence). V lost 0 bases to trimming and J lost 8 bases, with 9 bases between them. The DNA of the CDR3 is TGTGCCAGCAGCCAAGAGGGAAGAAGTACGCAGTATTTT. Its protein product is CASSQEGRSTQYF.